The TCR beta chain under discussion was sequenced for a study of T cell responses to AZD1222 COVID-19 vaccine. The study's findings and limits: Sampled repertoires all dated from after the peak T cell response. The donor group comprised mostly white British people and more females; the analysis possibly underestimated clonal diversity.

Here immunoSEQ multiplex PCR was the method, and the copy in TCRdb shows in-frame clones only, minus some. The repertoire holds tens of thousands of clones, with about 85% as singletons. As concerns this clone: What it binds is unknown.

The V gene's germline CDR1 is SGHNT and CDR2 YYREEE (reference sequence). This CDR3 is 14 amino acids long. Trimming removed 4 bases from V and 7 bases from J, with 17 bases in between. This receptor was identified in an adult who received the AZD1222 COVID-19 vaccine. The chain is built from TRBV5-4 and TRBJ1-2, with D possibly matching TRBD1 (6 bases). Sample: peripheral blood, taken 28 days after the second AZD1222 dose. CDR3 protein: CASSIQGSASGYTF. The CDR3 nucleotides are TGTGCCAGCAGCATACAGGGTTCTGCAAGTGGCTACACCTTC.